Each of the 14 T cell receptor beta chains below was sequenced from the same sample in a study of cytomegalovirus exposure and HLA in healthy donors. Use of 60 Vbeta and 13 Jbeta primers characterized the PCR. Only in-frame clones appear in the TCRdb table, and some are missing; sequencing was by immunoSEQ multiplex PCR. The sample table includes about 44,000 clones. Sequencing used PBMCs. The receptors stem from a male donor in good health and CMV-seronegative.

This sequence joins TRBV29-1 and TRBJ2-7; 9 positions match TRBD2. The CDR3 is 12 amino acids. J was trimmed by 3 bases and V by 8 bases; bases with no gene match: 5. The germline V gene encodes CDR1 SQVTM and CDR2 ANQGSEA. The CDR3 DNA reads as TGCAGCCCCAGCGGGAGGAGCTACGAGCAGTACTTC. This sequence encodes CSPSGRSYEQYF.

The rearrangement joins TRBV10-1 to TRBJ2-1; tentatively, D is TRBD1 (6 bases). V lost 5 bases and J 6 bases, leaving 17 bases between the germline ends. Germline V gives CDR1 WNHNN, CDR2 SYGVQD (reference sequence). The CDR3 length is 15 residues. The CDR3 DNA follows: TGCGCCAGCAGTTCGAGGGACACCCCCTCCAATGAGCAGTTCTTC. Translated, it gives CASSSRDTPSNEQFF.

This rearrangement joins TRBV5-4 to TRBJ2-1; TRBD2 agrees at 9 bases. The CDR3 extends over 16 amino acids. The V and J ends lost 3 bases and 0 bases, in that order; junction bases with no gene match: 4. Germline values: CDR1 SGHNT, CDR2 YYREEE (reference sequence). The CDR3 nucleotides are TGTGCCAGCAGCTCAGCGGGGGGCCTCTCCTACAATGAGCAGTTCTTC. This codes for CASSSAGGLSYNEQFF.

The chain links TRBV28 to TRBJ1-1; 7 bases line up with TRBD1. CDR1 and CDR2 from the germline V gene are MDHEN and SYDVKM. The trim removed 11 bases at V and 4 bases at J, leaving 10 bases unmatched. This CDR3 region has 13 residues. In nucleotides, the CDR3 is TGTGCCGCGGGACAGCTTCTTGGCACTGAAGCTTTCTTT. This codes for CAAGQLLGTEAFF.

The chain carries TRBV18 and TRBJ2-7; D is perhaps TRBD1 (5 bases). Germline loops: CDR1 KGHSH, CDR2 LQKENI. The V and J ends lost 5 bases and 2 bases respectively, with 16 bases between them. The CDR3 runs to 15 residues. CDR3 in DNA: TGTGCCAGCTCATCTACAGGAAGGGCGGCCTACGAGCAGTACTTC. Translating it yields CASSSTGRAAYEQYF.

The V gene is TRBV27, the J gene TRBJ2-2, with D possibly TRBD2 on 6 matching bases. V was cut by 5 bases and J by 6 bases, with 16 bases left in between. The CDR3 is 15 residues long. The germline gives CDR1 MNHEY, CDR2 SMNVEV (reference sequence). For the CDR3, the DNA is TGTGCCAGCAGTCTATACCCGGACTATCCCGGGGAGCTGTTTTTT. The encoded protein is CASSLYPDYPGELFF.

V is TRBV4-3 and J is TRBJ2-7; D remains unclear. CDR1 and CDR2 (germline): LGHNA, YSLEER. The V gene lost 0 bases and the J gene lost 6 bases, with 12 bases spanning the gap. The length of the CDR3 is 14 residues. The CDR3 DNA sequence: TGCGCCAGCAGCCAAGATTGGAGTTCCCGCGAGCAGTACTTC. Translation gives CASSQDWSSREQYF.

The chain has TRBV2 and TRBJ2-2, with 9 positions matching TRBD1. The CDR3 loop spans 16 amino acids. V lost 8 bases to trimming and J lost 3 bases; unmatched junction nucleotides: 10. Germline V gene sequence: CDR1 SNHLY, CDR2 FYNNEI. DNA of the CDR3: TGTGCCAGCGGCGGCCGGGACAGGGTGGACACCGGGGAGCTGTTTTTT. It encodes CASGGRDRVDTGELFF.

The V call is TRBV20-1, the J call TRBJ1-2; D possibly corresponds to TRBD1 (5 bases). Looked up from germline, CDR1 is DFQATT and CDR2 is SNEGSKA (reference sequence). Trimming removed 6 bases from V and 6 bases from J, with 11 bases in between. The CDR3 has 11 amino acids. The CDR3 region has the DNA TGCAGTGCGCCTAGGGGTGATGGCTACACCTTC. Amino acid sequence: CSAPRGDGYTF.

This chain joins TRBV5-1 and TRBJ2-5, with D possibly TRBD2 on 5 matching bases. The CDR3 runs to 13 residues. Germline CDR1 is SGHRS and CDR2 is YFSETQ. V lost 3 bases to trimming and J lost 5 bases, with 11 bases between them. The CDR3: CASSSNRGETQYF. The CDR3 nucleotides are TGCGCCAGCAGCTCCAACCGAGGGGAGACCCAGTACTTC.

The V call is TRBV29-1, the J call TRBJ2-1; TRBD1 aligns across 8 bases. CDR1 and CDR2 (germline): SQVTM, ANQGSEA. V lost 4 bases, J lost 1 base, and 3 bases stayed unmatched. The CDR3 runs to 14 residues. Here the CDR3 DNA reads TGCAGCGTTGTCCGACAGGGGTCCTACAATGAGCAGTTCTTC. It is translated as CSVVRQGSYNEQFF.

The J gene is TRBJ1-2, the V gene TRBV28; 7 positions match TRBD1. Germline loops: CDR1 MDHEN, CDR2 SYDVKM. The CDR3 is made up of 17 amino acids. V shed 2 bases and J 3 bases; nucleotides not matched to a gene: 12. CDR3 region: CASSLNGRDRRHYGYTF. CDR3 nucleotide sequence: TGTGCCAGCAGTTTAAATGGTAGGGACAGACGACACTATGGCTACACCTTC.

The V and J genes are TRBV6-5 and TRBJ2-7, with 13 bases lining up with TRBD2. The ends lost 2 bases at V and 3 bases at J; junction bases unmatched: 4. Germline V gene sequence: CDR1 MNHEY, CDR2 SVGAGI. CDR3 length equals 16 residues. The CDR3 region is CASSYGGTSGDYEQYF. The CDR3 region has the DNA TGTGCCAGCAGTTACGGGGGGACTAGCGGGGACTACGAGCAGTACTTC.

The V call is TRBV10-2, the J call TRBJ1-4, with 10 bases lining up with TRBD1. CDR1 is WSHSY and CDR2 is SAAADI in the germline V gene. This CDR3 contains 18 residues. Losses at the gene ends were 5 bases for V and 8 bases for J; bases not matched to a gene: 17. The CDR3 DNA sequence: TGCGCCAGCAGTTTAGCATCGCTGCTGACAGGGGGCGCGGAAAAACTGTTTTTT. It codes for CASSLASLLTGGAEKLFF.